One sample yielded the 21 T cell receptor beta chains listed below, sequenced in a study of radiation and T cells in renal cell carcinoma. Time point defined: blood 4 weeks post-SBRT, at nephrectomy. The treatment is: 15 Gy SBRT to primary tumor, nephrectomy 4 weeks later. Clones were read by immunoSEQ multiplex PCR, and TCRdb kept only the in-frame ones, dropping some. The sample lists some 64,000 clones; over 65% were seen once. This specimen was blood, taken from a patient whose treatment included radiotherapy and nephrectomy. Receptors were obtained from a man aged 55 to 70 with renal cell carcinoma.

The chain joins TRBV7-8 to TRBJ2-2, with 10 bases identical to TRBD2. The CDR3 extends over 15 amino acids. Germline CDR1 is SGHVS and CDR2 is FQNEAQ. V gave up 6 bases and J gave up 4 bases; unmatched junction bases: 5. For the CDR3, the DNA is TGTGCCAGCAGGAAATCTAGCGGGAGCACCGGGGAGCTGTTTTTT. Its protein is CASRKSSGSTGELFF.

The chain joins TRBV11-3 to TRBJ2-7; 8 nucleotides line up with TRBD1. This CDR3 has 15 amino acids. J was trimmed by 3 bases and V by 0 bases; bases with no gene match: 4. CDR1 SGHNT and CDR2 YENEEA come from the germline V gene. Here the CDR3 DNA reads TGTGCCAGCAGCTTAGAGGGACAGGAGTACTACGAGCAGTACGTC. This codes for CASSLEGQEYYEQYV.

This sequence joins TRBV25-1 and TRBJ1-3; D uncertain. Trimming took 4 bases from V and 1 from J, leaving 11 bases between them. From germline, CDR1 is MGHDK and CDR2 SYGVNS. The length of the CDR3 is 15 residues. DNA of the CDR3: TGTGCCAGCAGTGTCTCTAGGGATTCTGGAAACACCATATATTTT. Protein: CASSVSRDSGNTIYF.

The chain couples TRBV6-1 to TRBJ2-3; the match to TRBD1 covers 7 bases. This CDR3 is built from 15 residues. The V gene's germline CDR1 is MNHNS and CDR2 SASEGT. V lost 1 base to trimming and J lost 4 bases; unmatched junction nucleotides: 5. The chain's CDR3 is CASSEGRTGADTQYF. The CDR3 nucleotides are TGTGCCAGCAGTGAAGGGAGGACAGGCGCAGATACGCAGTATTTT.

The chain is built from TRBV30 and TRBJ1-6; maybe TRBD1 (5 bases). Trimming pared 0 bases from V and 0 bases from J, leaving 15 bases between. The CDR3 loop spans 18 amino acids. Germline V gene sequence: CDR1 GTSNPN, CDR2 SVGIG (reference sequence). CDR3 region: CAWSVRQGKSSYNSPLHF. The CDR3 nucleotides read TGTGCCTGGAGTGTACGTCAGGGCAAGAGCTCCTATAATTCACCCCTCCACTTT.

CDR3: CASRGTPGGYTF. CDR3 nucleotide sequence: TGTGCCAGCAGGGGGACTCCTGGCGGCTACACCTTC. The chain carries TRBV11-3 and TRBJ1-2, with D maybe TRBD1 (5 bases). The CDR3 loop spans 12 amino acids. V lost 6 bases to trimming and J lost 8 bases, with 13 bases between them. The germline CDR1 and CDR2 sequences are SGHNT and YENEEA.

This clone has a single count. The chain carries TRBV18 and TRBJ2-3, with TRBD1 matching over 9 bases. Germline CDR1 is KGHSH and CDR2 is LQKENI. The V and J ends lost 5 bases and 3 bases, in that order; junction bases with no gene match: 9. The CDR3 extends over 16 amino acids. In DNA form, the CDR3 reads TGTGCCAGCTCAGCCAGGACAGGGGCAATTACAGATACGCAGTATTTT. Translated, it gives CASSARTGAITDTQYF.

Here the CDR3 reads CASSPWGRERSYEQYV. The CDR3 DNA follows: TGTGCCAGCAGCCCCTGGGGGCGGGAGAGGTCCTACGAGCAGTACGTC. The chain carries TRBV27 and TRBJ2-7; a possible D gene is TRBD2 (7 bases). V was pared by 6 bases and J by 1 base, with 19 bases between. Germline CDR1 and CDR2: MNHEY and SMNVEV (reference sequence). This CDR3 contains 16 residues.

This chain uses TRBV12-5 with TRBJ2-5, with D possibly being TRBD1 (6 bases). V lost 1 base and J 5 bases, leaving 8 bases between the germline ends. Germline V gene sequence: CDR1 LGHNT, CDR2 FRNRAP. The CDR3 spans 13 residues. CDR3 protein: CASGLGRGETQYF. CDR3 nucleotide sequence: TGTGCTAGTGGTTTGGGAAGGGGGGAGACCCAGTACTTC.

V is TRBV14 and J is TRBJ2-2; 7 nucleotides line up with TRBD1. The CDR3 length is 18 residues. Trimming at V came to 4 bases and at J to 0 bases, leaving 11 bases not matched to a gene. CDR1 and CDR2 (germline): SGHDN, FVKESK. The CDR3 is CASSLRPGQRSNTGELFF. The CDR3 bases are TGTGCCAGCAGCCTGAGACCGGGACAGAGATCGAACACCGGGGAGCTGTTTTTT.

The chain combines TRBV5-1 with TRBJ1-4, with 7 bases lining up with TRBD1. J gave up 1 base and V 4 bases, and 7 bases lay outside the gene matches. The CDR3 contains 16 residues. CDR1 and CDR2 (germline): SGHRS, YFSETQ. The CDR3 DNA reads as TGCGCCAGCAGCATCCAGACAGGGTTAACTAATGAAAAACTGTTTTTT. Residues: CASSIQTGLTNEKLFF.

V is TRBV29-1 and J is TRBJ1-5, with D unclear. This CDR3 has 14 amino acids. Trimming removed 5 bases at V and 3 bases at J, with 14 bases between. Germline V gene lookup returns CDR1 SQVTM and CDR2 ANQGSEA. The CDR3 region has the DNA TGCAGCGTTCGTACCGGGATCTACAATCAGCCCCAGCATTTT. Its protein product is CSVRTGIYNQPQHF.

V is TRBV6-1 and J is TRBJ2-3, with 11 bases aligning to TRBD2. Losses at the gene ends were 2 bases for V and 0 bases for J; bases not matched to a gene: 4. Germline values: CDR1 MNHNS, CDR2 SASEGT. The CDR3 consists of 17 residues. DNA for the CDR3: TGTGCCAGCAGTGAATGGGGACTAGCGGATAGCACAGATACGCAGTATTTT. This translates into CASSEWGLADSTDTQYF.

This sequence joins TRBV9 and TRBJ2-7; D ambiguous. The germline CDR1 and CDR2 sequences are SGDLS and YYNGEE. V was shortened by 2 bases and J by 1 base, with 13 bases between the two germline ends. The CDR3 loop spans 15 amino acids. The CDR3 sequence is CASSVMDGLSYEQYF. The CDR3 region has the DNA TGTGCCAGCAGCGTGATGGACGGCCTGTCCTACGAGCAGTACTTC.

The gene calls are TRBV11-3 and TRBJ2-5; a possible D gene is TRBD1 (6 bases). Trimming cost V 5 bases and J 1 base, with 11 bases left between them. The CDR3 loop spans 14 amino acids. The germline CDR1 and CDR2 sequences are SGHNT and YENEEA. CDR3: CASSRWDTQETQYF. The CDR3 DNA is TGTGCCAGCAGCCGTTGGGACACCCAAGAGACCCAGTACTTC.

The CDR3 DNA follows: TGTGCCAGCAGTCACACAAATGAGCAGTTCTTC. This translates into CASSHTNEQFF. The gene calls are TRBV27 and TRBJ2-1; D is uncertain. Trimming shortened V by 5 bases and J by 7 bases, and 6 bases separated the two germline ends. Germline-derived CDR1 and CDR2 are MNHEY and SMNVEV (reference sequence). The CDR3 spans 11 residues.

The chain carries TRBV5-1 and TRBJ2-2, with TRBD2 as a possible D gene (7 bases). Trimming pared 9 bases from V and 3 bases from J, leaving 12 bases between. CDR3 length: 13 residues. From germline, CDR1 is SGHRS and CDR2 YFSETQ. This CDR3 is CATGGQYTGELFF. The CDR3 DNA sequence: TGCGCCACGGGAGGACAGTACACCGGGGAGCTGTTTTTT.

V is TRBV5-4 and J is TRBJ1-1; D ambiguous. V lost 2 bases and J 2 bases, leaving 7 bases between the germline ends. Germline loops: CDR1 SGHNT, CDR2 YYREEE (reference sequence). The CDR3 sequence is 13 residues long. Here the CDR3 reads CASSFSQNTEAFF. In DNA form, the CDR3 reads TGTGCCAGCAGCTTTAGTCAAAACACTGAAGCTTTCTTT. The whole variable domain, remainder taken from reference TRBV5-4 and TRBJ1-1, is ETGVTQSPTHLIKTRGQQVTLRCSSQSGHNTVSWYQQALGQGPQFIFQYYREEENGRGNFPPRFSGLQFPNYSSELNVNALELDDSALYLCASSFSQNTEAFFGQGTRLTVV.

The chain couples TRBV7-2 to TRBJ2-2; D ambiguous. Germline CDR1 is SGHTA and CDR2 is FQGNSA. The CDR3 length is 14 residues. Deletions cut 3 bases from V and 5 bases from J, with 10 bases between. Here the CDR3 DNA reads TGTGCCAGCAGCTTTGACTGGGTAACCGGGGAGCTGTTTTTT. Protein product: CASSFDWVTGELFF.

This clone came up once. The V call is TRBV2, the J call TRBJ2-4, with D uncertain. The CDR3 contains 14 residues. V lost 8 bases and J lost 1, with 12 bases in between. Germline V gene lookup returns CDR1 SNHLY and CDR2 FYNNEI. The CDR3 is CASSSPLAKNIQYF. CDR3 nucleotide sequence: TGTGCCAGCTCCAGCCCCCTGGCCAAAAACATTCAGTACTTC.

This clone came up once. Distinct nucleotide sequences in the sample also encode this CDR3. The chain recombines TRBV7-2 with TRBJ1-1; no clear D. Between the trimmed V and J ends, which lost 6 bases and 3 bases, there was a span of 11 bases. The CDR3 spans 13 residues. Germline V gene data show CDR1 as SGHTA and CDR2 as FQGNSA. The CDR3 sequence: CASRWTLDTEAFF. The CDR3 DNA reads TGTGCCAGCAGGTGGACTTTGGACACTGAAGCTTTCTTT.